These T cell receptor beta chains were read from a single sample in a study of T cells in Graves' hyperthyroidism and ophthalmopathy. MiXCR, applied by TCRdb to the multiplex PCR reads, yields one record per CDR3 protein. The sample has 700,000 or so distinct CDR3 sequences, around 15% seen once. The sequenced sample consisted of blood. Receptors originate from a young man with Graves' hyperthyroidism. Each CDR3 is given with its conserved first and last residue. The D gene is left open where the match is weak. A row's size may be missing; if present it is once, few, many or a size class.

DNA	CDR3	size	V	J	D
TGCGCCAGCAGCTTGGCGGGACTAGCGGGCCAAGAGACCCAGTACTTC	CASSLAGLAGQETQYF	many	TRBV5-1	TRBJ2-5	TRBD2
TGTGCCAGCAGTCCCCCGTCCAGGGGGGCCTATGGCTACACCTTC	CASSPPSRGAYGYTF	many	TRBV28	TRBJ1-2	TRBD1
TGCAGTGCTGACCCTCTCTCCTACAATGAGCAGTTCTTC	CSADPLSYNEQFF	.	TRBV20-1	TRBJ2-1	.
TGCAGTGCTATCGGAGGGTCTAGCGGGATAGGCTACAATGAGCAGTTCTTC	CSAIGGSSGIGYNEQFF	few	TRBV20-1	TRBJ2-1	TRBD2
TGTGCCAGTAGACCGGGACAGGGCCACCACGAGCAGTACTTC	CASRPGQGHHEQYF	.	TRBV19	TRBJ2-7	TRBD1
TGTGCCAGCAGCCAAGTGGGATTAGCGGGAGTAGGAGATACGCAGTATTTT	CASSQVGLAGVGDTQYF	.	TRBV7-3	TRBJ2-3	TRBD2
TGTGCCATCAGTGAGTCAGGTGGGGAACCGGAGACCCAGTACTTC	CAISESGGEPETQYF	many	TRBV10-3	TRBJ2-5	.
TGTGCCAGCAGCGTAGGGACTAGCGGGAGGGCTCAGAATGAGCAGTTCTTC	CASSVGTSGRAQNEQFF	once	TRBV9	TRBJ2-1	TRBD2
TGCAGCGTTACTGGGACAGGGCCAAATCAGCCCCAGCATTTT	CSVTGTGPNQPQHF	many	TRBV29-1	TRBJ1-5	TRBD1
TGTGCCAGCTCGCTAGCGGGAGGGCCTAGGTATACGCAGTATTTT	CASSLAGGPRYTQYF	many	TRBV7-9	TRBJ2-3	TRBD2
TGTGCCAGCAGCCTAAGGGGACAACCCGGGGAGCTGTTTTTT	CASSLRGQPGELFF	once	TRBV7-9	TRBJ2-2	.